What follows is one T cell receptor beta chain and its context. Its antigen remains unidentified. The sample belongs to a study of vaccination effects on CD4 cells after COVID-19. Study details: The cohort was immunized with two doses of either the BNT162b2 or mRNA-1273 vaccine. General observations from the study: After vaccination, at late timepoints, clones induced by infection and by vaccine contracted markedly.

Before sequencing took place, the ViraFEST assay used viral peptide pools to expand antigen-specific CD4+ T cells. Scientists isolated CD4+ T cells after a roughly 10-day culture period ended. According to the study, vaccine recipients showed no prior SARS-CoV-2 infection and negative nucleocapsid antibodies. Some 2.2 million PBMC per well were cultured with roughly 9 IU/ml IL-2 and 7.5 to 10 ug/ml peptides. Trimming stripped 3 bases from V and 0 bases from J, with 7 bases between. The CDR3 sequence is 15 residues long. The germline V gene encodes CDR1 SGDLS and CDR2 YYNGEE. Clones were read by immunoSEQ multiplex PCR, and TCRdb kept only the in-frame ones, dropping some. Of about 73,000 clones in the sample, 60% to 85% were seen once.

Sequences were derived from CD4+ T cells from PBMCs cultured with SARS-CoV-2 spike peptides, sampled before COVID-19 vaccination. The chain recombines TRBV9 with TRBJ1-6, with D perhaps TRBD1 (5 bases). This sequence was found in a human donor who received a COVID-19 vaccine. Here the CDR3 DNA reads TGTGCCAGCAGCGCTGACAGCTCCTATAATTCACCCCTCCACTTT. It encodes CASSADSSYNSPLHF.